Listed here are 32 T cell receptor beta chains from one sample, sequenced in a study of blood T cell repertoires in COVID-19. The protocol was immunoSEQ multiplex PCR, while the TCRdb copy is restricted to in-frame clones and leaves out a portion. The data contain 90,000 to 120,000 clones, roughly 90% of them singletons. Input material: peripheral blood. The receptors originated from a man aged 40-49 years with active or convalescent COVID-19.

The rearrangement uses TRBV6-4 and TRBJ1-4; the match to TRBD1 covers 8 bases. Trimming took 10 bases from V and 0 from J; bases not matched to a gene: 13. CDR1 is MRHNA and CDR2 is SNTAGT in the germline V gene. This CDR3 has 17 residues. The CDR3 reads CATKDREFRATNEKLFF. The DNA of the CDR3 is TGTGCCACCAAGGACAGGGAGTTCCGAGCAACTAATGAAAAACTGTTTTTT.

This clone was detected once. The CDR3 region is CASSLDGDSQGYTF. In DNA, the CDR3 is TGCGCCAGCAGCTTGGATGGGGACAGTCAAGGCTACACCTTC. The chain links TRBV5-1 to TRBJ1-2; 7 bases map to TRBD1. The CDR3 covers 14 residues. V lost 0 bases to trimming and J lost 8 bases; unmatched junction nucleotides: 7. The germline V gene encodes CDR1 SGHRS and CDR2 YFSETQ.

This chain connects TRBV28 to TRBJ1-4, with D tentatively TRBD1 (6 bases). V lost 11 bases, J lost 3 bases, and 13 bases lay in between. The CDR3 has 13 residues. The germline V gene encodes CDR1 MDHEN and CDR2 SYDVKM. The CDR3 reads CAAGQNPNEKLFF. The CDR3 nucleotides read TGTGCCGCAGGACAGAATCCTAATGAAAAACTGTTTTTT.

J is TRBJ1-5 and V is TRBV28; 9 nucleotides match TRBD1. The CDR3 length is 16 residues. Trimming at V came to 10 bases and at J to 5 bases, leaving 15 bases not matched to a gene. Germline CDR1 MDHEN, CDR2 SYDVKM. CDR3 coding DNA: TGTGCCACCCACAATCTGGGACAGGGTAAACATCAGCCCCAGCATTTT. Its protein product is CATHNLGQGKHQPQHF.

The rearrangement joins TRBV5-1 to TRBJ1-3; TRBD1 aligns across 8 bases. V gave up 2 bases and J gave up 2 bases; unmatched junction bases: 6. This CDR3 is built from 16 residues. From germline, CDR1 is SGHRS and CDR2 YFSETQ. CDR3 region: CASSLHRGSPGNTIYF. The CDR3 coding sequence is TGCGCCAGCAGCTTACACAGGGGGTCCCCTGGAAACACCATATATTTT.

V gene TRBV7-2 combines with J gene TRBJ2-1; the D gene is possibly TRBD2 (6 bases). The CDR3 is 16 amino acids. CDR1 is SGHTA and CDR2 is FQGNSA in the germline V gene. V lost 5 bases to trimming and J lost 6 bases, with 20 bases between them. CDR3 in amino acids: CASSQTNAGFGNEQFF. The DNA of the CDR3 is TGTGCCAGCAGCCAAACGAACGCGGGATTTGGCAATGAGCAGTTCTTC.

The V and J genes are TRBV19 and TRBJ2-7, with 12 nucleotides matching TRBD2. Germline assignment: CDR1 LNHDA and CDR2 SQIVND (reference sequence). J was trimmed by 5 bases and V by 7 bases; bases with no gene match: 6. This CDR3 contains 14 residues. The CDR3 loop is CASTPSGRAHEQYF. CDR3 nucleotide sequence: TGTGCCAGTACCCCTAGCGGGAGGGCCCACGAGCAGTACTTC.

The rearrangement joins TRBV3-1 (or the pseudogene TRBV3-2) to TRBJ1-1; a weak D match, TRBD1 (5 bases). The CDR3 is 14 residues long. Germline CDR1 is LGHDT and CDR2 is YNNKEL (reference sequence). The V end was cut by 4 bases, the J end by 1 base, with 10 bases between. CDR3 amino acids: CASSRMQGNTEAFF. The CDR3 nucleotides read TGTGCCAGCAGCCGAATGCAGGGGAACACTGAAGCTTTCTTT.

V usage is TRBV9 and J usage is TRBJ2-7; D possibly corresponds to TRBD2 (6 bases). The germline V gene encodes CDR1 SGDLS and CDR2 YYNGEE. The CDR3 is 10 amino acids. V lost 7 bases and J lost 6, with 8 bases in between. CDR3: CASGGGEQYF. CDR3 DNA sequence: TGTGCCAGCGGGGGAGGCGAGCAGTACTTC.

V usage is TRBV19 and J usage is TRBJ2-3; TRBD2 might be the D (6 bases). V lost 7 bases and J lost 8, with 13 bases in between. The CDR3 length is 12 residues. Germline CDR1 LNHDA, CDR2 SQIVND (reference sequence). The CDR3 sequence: CASIGRRGTQYF. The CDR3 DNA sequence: TGTGCCAGTATCGGCCGGAGGGGTACGCAGTATTTT.

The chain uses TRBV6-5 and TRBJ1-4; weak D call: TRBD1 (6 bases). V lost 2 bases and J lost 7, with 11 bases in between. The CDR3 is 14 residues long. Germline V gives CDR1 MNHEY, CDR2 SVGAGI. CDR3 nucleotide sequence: TGTGCCAGCAGTTACCTGAGGGGGGGTGAAAAACTGTTTTTT. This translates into CASSYLRGGEKLFF.

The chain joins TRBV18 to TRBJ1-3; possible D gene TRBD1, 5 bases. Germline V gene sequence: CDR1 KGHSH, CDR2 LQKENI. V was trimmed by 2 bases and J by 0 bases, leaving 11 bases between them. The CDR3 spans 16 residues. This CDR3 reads CASSPSPGGSGNTIYF. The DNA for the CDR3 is TGTGCCAGCTCACCATCACCCGGGGGCTCTGGAAACACCATATATTTT.

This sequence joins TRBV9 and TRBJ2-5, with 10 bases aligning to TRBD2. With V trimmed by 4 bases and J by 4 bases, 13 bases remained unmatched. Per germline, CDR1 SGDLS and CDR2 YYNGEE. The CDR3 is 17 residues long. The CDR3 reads CASSPSGLAGVGETQYF. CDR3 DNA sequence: TGTGCCAGCAGCCCCAGTGGGCTAGCGGGAGTCGGAGAGACCCAGTACTTC.

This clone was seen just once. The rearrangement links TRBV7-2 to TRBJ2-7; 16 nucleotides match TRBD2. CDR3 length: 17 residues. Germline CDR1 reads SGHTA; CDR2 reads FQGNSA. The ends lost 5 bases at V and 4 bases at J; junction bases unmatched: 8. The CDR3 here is CASSAGTSGRATYEQYF. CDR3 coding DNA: TGTGCCAGCAGCGCCGGGACTAGCGGGAGGGCCACATACGAGCAGTACTTC.

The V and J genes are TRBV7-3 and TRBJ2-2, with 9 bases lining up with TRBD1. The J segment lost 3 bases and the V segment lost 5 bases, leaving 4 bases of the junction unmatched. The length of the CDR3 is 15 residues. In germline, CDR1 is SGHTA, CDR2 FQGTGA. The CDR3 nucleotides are TGTGCCAGCAGCCTGGGACAGGGCGACACCGGGGAGCTGTTTTTT. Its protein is CASSLGQGDTGELFF.

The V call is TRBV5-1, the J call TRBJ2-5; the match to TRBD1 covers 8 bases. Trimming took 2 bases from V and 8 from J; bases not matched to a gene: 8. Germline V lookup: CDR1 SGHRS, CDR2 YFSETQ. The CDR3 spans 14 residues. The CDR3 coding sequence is TGCGCCAGCAGCTTCCTCAGGGGGCCCTTTACCCAGTACTTC. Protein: CASSFLRGPFTQYF. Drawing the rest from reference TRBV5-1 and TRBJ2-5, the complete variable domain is KAGVTQTPRYLIKTRGQQVTLSCSPISGHRSVSWYQQTPGQGLQFLFEYFSETQRNKGNFPGRFSGRQFSNSRSEMNVSTLELGDSALYLCASSFLRGPFTQYFGPGTRLLVL.

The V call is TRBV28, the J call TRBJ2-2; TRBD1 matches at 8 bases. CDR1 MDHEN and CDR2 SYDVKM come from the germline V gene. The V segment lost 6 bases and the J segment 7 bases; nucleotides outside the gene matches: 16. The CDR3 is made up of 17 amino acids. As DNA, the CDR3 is TGTGCCAGCAGCTCCCCGTGGAGCAGGGGGCAAAACGGGGAGCTGTTTTTT. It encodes CASSSPWSRGQNGELFF.

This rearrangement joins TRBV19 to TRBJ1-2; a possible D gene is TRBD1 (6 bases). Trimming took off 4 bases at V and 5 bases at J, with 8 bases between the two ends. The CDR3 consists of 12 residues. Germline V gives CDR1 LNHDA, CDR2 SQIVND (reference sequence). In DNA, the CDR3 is TGTGCCAGTAGTAGAGGGGGTTATGGCTACACCTTC. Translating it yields CASSRGGYGYTF.

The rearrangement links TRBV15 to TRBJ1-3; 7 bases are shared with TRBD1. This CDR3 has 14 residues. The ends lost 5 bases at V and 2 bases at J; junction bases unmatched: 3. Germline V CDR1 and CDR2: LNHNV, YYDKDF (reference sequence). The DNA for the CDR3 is TGTGCCACCAGCGGTACAGGGGCTGGAAACACCATATATTTT. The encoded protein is CATSGTGAGNTIYF.

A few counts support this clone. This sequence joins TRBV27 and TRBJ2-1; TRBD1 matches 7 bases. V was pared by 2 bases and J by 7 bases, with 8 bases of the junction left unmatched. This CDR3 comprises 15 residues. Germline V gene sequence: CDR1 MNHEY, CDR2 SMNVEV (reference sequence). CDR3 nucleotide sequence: TGTGCCAGCAGTTTACGACAGGGTAAAGGGAATGAGCAGTTCTTC. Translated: CASSLRQGKGNEQFF.

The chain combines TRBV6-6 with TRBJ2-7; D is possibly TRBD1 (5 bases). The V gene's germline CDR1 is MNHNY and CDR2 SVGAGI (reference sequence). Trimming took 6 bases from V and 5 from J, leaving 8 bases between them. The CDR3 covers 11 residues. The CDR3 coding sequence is TGTGCCAGCAGCCAGACAGACGAGCAGTACTTC. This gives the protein CASSQTDEQYF.

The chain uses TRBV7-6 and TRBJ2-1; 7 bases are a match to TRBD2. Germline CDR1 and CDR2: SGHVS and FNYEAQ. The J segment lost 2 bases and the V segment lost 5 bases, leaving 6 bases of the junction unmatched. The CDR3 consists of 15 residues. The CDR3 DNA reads TGTGCCAGCAGCCACAGCGGGACGGCCTACAATGAGCAGTTCTTC. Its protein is CASSHSGTAYNEQFF.

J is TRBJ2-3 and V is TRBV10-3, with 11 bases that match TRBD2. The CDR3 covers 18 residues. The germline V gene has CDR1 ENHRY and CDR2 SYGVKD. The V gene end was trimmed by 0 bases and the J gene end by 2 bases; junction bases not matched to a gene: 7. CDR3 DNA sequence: TGTGCCATCAGTGAGTCGGGACTAGCGGAGGGAGACACAGATACGCAGTATTTT. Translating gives CAISESGLAEGDTDTQYF.

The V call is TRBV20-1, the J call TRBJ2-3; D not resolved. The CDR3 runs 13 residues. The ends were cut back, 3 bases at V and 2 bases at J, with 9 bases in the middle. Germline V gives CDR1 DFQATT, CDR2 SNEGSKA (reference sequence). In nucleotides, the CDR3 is TGCAGTGCTAGTGGTGCGCTCACAGATACGCAGTATTTT. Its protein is CSASGALTDTQYF.

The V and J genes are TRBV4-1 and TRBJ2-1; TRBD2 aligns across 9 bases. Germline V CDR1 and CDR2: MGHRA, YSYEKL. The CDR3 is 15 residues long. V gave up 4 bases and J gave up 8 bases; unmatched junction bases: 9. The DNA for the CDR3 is TGCGCCAGCAGCCTGAGGCGGGAGGGCCAAGATGAGCAGTTCTTC. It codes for CASSLRREGQDEQFF.

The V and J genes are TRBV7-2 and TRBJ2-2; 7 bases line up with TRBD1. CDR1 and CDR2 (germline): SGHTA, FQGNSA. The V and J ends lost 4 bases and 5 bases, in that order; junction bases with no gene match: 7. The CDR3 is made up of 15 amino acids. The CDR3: CASSSGGQNTGELFF. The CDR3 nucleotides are TGTGCCAGCAGCTCAGGGGGACAGAATACCGGGGAGCTGTTTTTT. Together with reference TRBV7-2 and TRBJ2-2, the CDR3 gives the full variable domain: GAGVSQSPSNKVTEKGKDVELRCDPISGHTALYWYRQSLGQGLEFLIYFQGNSAPDKSGLPSDRFSAERTGGSVSTLTIQRTQQEDSAVYLCASSSGGQNTGELFFGEGSRLTVL.

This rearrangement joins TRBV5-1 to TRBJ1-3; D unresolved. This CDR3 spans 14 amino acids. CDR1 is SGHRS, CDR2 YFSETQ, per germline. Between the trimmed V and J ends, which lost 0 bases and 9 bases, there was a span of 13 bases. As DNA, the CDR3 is TGCGCCAGCAGCTTGGAGGCCGGAGTAGGCACCATATATTTT. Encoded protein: CASSLEAGVGTIYF.

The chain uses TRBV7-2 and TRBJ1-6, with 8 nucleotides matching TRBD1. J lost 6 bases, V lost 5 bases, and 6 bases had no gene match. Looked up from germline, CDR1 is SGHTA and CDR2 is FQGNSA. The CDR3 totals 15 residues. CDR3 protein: CASSPRQGINSPLHF. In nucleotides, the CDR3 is TGTGCCAGCAGCCCCCGACAGGGGATTAATTCACCCCTCCACTTT.

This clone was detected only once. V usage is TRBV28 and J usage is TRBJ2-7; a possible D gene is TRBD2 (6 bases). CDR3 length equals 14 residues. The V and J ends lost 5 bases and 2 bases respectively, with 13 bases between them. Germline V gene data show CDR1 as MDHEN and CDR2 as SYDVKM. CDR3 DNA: TGTGCCAGCAGTCGGTCGGGGGAGCCCTACGAGCAGTACTTC. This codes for CASSRSGEPYEQYF.

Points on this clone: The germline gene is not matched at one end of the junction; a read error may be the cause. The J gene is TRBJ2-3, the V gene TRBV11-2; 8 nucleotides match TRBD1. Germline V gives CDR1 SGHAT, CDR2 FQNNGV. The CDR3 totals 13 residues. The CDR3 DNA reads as TGTGCCAGCAGCCCTCAGGGTCAGGGGGCGAGGGATTTT. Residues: CASSPQGQGARDF.

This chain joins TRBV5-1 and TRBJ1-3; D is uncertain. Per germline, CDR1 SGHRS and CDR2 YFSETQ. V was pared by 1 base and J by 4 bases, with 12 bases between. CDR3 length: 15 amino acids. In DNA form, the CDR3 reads TGCGCCAGCAGCTTGACCCGACAAGCAGGAAACACCATATATTTT. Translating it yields CASSLTRQAGNTIYF.

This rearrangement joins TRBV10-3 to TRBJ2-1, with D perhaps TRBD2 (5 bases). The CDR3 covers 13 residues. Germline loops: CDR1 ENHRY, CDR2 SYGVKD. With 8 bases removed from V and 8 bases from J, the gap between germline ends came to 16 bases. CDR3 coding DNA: TGTGCCATCCGTACCGGCTACGGGGATGAGCAGTTCTTC. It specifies CAIRTGYGDEQFF.